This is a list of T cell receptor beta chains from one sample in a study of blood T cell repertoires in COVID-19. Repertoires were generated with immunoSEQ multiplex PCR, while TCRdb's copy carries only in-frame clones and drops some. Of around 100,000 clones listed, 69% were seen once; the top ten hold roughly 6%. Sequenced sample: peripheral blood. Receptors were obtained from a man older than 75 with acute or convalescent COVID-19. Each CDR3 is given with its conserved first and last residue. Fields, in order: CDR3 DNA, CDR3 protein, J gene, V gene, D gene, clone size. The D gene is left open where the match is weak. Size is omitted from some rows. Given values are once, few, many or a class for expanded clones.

TGTGCCAGCAGTTGGGGCCCAGATACGCAGTATTTT	CASSWGPDTQYF	TRBJ2-3	TRBV6-2/TRBV6-3	NA	NA
TGTGCCAGCTCACAGTCCGGTCCTGCGGAGCTGTTTTTT	CASSQSGPAELFF	TRBJ2-2	TRBV18	NA	NA
TGCGCCAGCAGCGGATTGCCGGGTACTACTGAAGCTTTCTTT	CASSGLPGTTEAFF	TRBJ1-1	TRBV5-1	NA	NA
TGCAGTGCTAGAGCGAGCGGTGAGCAGTTCTTC	CSARASGEQFF	TRBJ2-1	TRBV20-1	NA	NA
TGTGCCCGTGGGGAGTGGGGACGGGAGGAGACCCAGTACTTC	CARGEWGREETQYF	TRBJ2-5	TRBV30	NA	NA
TGTGCCAGCAGTCATGGACTAGCGGGAAGGAACGAGCAGTACTTC	CASSHGLAGRNEQYF	TRBJ2-7	TRBV6-2/TRBV6-3	TRBD2	many
TGTGCCAGCAGTCTGACTAGCGGGAGTAAAGGAGAGCAGTACTTC	CASSLTSGSKGEQYF	TRBJ2-7	TRBV2	TRBD2	few
TGTGCCAGCAGTAAGACAGGGGGCGGTTACGAGCAGTACTTC	CASSKTGGGYEQYF	TRBJ2-7	TRBV6-2/TRBV6-3	TRBD1	NA
TGTGCCAGCAGCCAATCTAGCGGGTACGAGCAGTACTTC	CASSQSSGYEQYF	TRBJ2-7	TRBV14	TRBD2	NA
TGTGCCAGCAGTTCTTACAAGGCCAAAAACATTCAGTACTTC	CASSSYKAKNIQYF	TRBJ2-4	TRBV28	NA	NA
TGTGCCAGCAGCTCCTCAGGGTATAGCAATCAGCCCCAGCATTTT	CASSSSGYSNQPQHF	TRBJ1-5	TRBV9	NA	NA
TGTGCCAGCAGCCAAGATGGGGGGGGGACATCGGCGCAGCCCCAGCATTTT	CASSQDGGGTSAQPQHF	TRBJ1-5	TRBV3-1/TRBV3-2	NA	NA
TGTGCCTGGAATCTAGCGGGAACAGATACGCAGTATTTT	CAWNLAGTDTQYF	TRBJ2-3	TRBV30	TRBD2	NA
TGTGCCAGCCAAGCAGGGCGGGGAAACTATGGCTACACCTTC	CASQAGRGNYGYTF	TRBJ1-2	TRBV21-1	NA	NA
TGTGCCAGCAGCCTACAGGGCTACGAGCAGTACTTC	CASSLQGYEQYF	TRBJ2-7	TRBV7-8	NA	once
TGTGCCAGCAGCCAAGGACTAGCGCCTAGCACAGATACGCAGTATTTT	CASSQGLAPSTDTQYF	TRBJ2-3	TRBV11-2	TRBD2	NA
TGTGCCACCAGTGATCCCCGGACAGGGAAGAGGACAGATACGCAGTATTTT	CATSDPRTGKRTDTQYF	TRBJ2-3	TRBV24-1	TRBD1	NA
TGTGCCAGCACCACGATCCCCGACAGGTTTGGTGATAAAGGAAATGAGCAGTTCTTC	CASTTIPDRFGDKGNEQFF	TRBJ2-1	TRBV21-1	NA	NA
TGTGCCAGCAGCCCGTCGCAACGGGAGTACGGAGCCTACGAGCAGTACTTC	CASSPSQREYGAYEQYF	TRBJ2-7	TRBV7-9	NA	NA
TGTGCCAGCAGCGCGGGACAGAGCTCCTACGAGCAGTACTTC	CASSAGQSSYEQYF	TRBJ2-7	TRBV9	TRBD1	few
TGTGCCAGCAGTCCCGGACAGGGTGCGGGGAGTACTGAAGCTTTCTTT	CASSPGQGAGSTEAFF	TRBJ1-1	TRBV5-4	TRBD1	NA
TGTGCCAGCAGCTTGGGGCGGGAAAAGGCTTTCTTT	CASSLGREKAFF	TRBJ1-1	TRBV5-4	NA	NA
TGTGCCAGCAGCTTAAAGGCTCGAGGCAATGAGCAGTTCTTC	CASSLKARGNEQFF	TRBJ2-1	TRBV7-2	NA	NA
TGTGCCAGCAGTTTACAGGGTGTACATGGCTACACCTTC	CASSLQGVHGYTF	TRBJ1-2	TRBV27	NA	NA
TGTGCCAGCAGCTTACCCAGACAGACCATCTCCTACGAGCAGTACTTC	CASSLPRQTISYEQYF	TRBJ2-7	TRBV7-2	NA	NA
TGTGCCAGCAGCCTCCCGGGACTCCGGTCCTACGAGCAGTACTTC	CASSLPGLRSYEQYF	TRBJ2-7	TRBV3-1/TRBV3-2	NA	once